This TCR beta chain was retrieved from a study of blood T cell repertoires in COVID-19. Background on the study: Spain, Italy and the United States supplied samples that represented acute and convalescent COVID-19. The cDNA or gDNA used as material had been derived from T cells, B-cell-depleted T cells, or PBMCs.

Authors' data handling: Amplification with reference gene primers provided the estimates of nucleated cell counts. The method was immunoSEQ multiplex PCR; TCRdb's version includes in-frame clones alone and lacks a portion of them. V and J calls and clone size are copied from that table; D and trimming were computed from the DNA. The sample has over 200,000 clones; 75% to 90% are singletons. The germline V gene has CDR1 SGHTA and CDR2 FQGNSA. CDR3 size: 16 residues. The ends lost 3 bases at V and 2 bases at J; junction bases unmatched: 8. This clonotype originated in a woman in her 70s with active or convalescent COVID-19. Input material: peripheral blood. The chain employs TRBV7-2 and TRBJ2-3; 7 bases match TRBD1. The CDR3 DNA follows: TGTGCCAGCAGCTTGGACCGGGACAGATTCACAGATACGCAGTATTTT. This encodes CASSLDRDRFTDTQYF. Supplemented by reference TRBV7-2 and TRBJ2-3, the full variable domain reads GAGVSQSPSNKVTEKGKDVELRCDPISGHTALYWYRQSLGQGLEFLIYFQGNSAPDKSGLPSDRFSAERTGGSVSTLTIQRTQQEDSAVYLCASSLDRDRFTDTQYFGPGTRLTVL.